This section outlines one T cell receptor beta chain sequence together with its context. What it binds is unknown. V gave up 4 bases and J gave up 2 bases; unmatched junction bases: 4. This CDR3 has 14 residues. CDR1 and CDR2 (germline): SGHRS, YFSETQ. Unstimulated Tregs (CD4+CD25+CD127-) and CD4+CD25- non-Tregs were sorted from PBMCs. Assay: immunoSEQ multiplex PCR; the TCRdb copy retains only in-frame clones and omits some. This sample has 55,000 to 80,000 clones, with more than 95% found just once. This entry belongs to a study of Tregs in tolerant kidney transplant recipients. On the study more broadly: Recipients received nonmyeloablative bone marrow transplants from related graft donors, with transient mixed chimerism.

Regarding the study as a whole: Changing PCR primers prevented nucleotide comparison between some patients' samples. Biological reproducibility was not directly addressed, but technical replication error appeared minimal.

Specimen: Tregs from blood, collected before the transplant. The chain recombines TRBV5-1 with TRBJ2-7; 9 bases match TRBD1. The origin of this receptor is a human donor who received a combined kidney and bone marrow transplant. CDR3 amino acids: CASSPGQGPYEQYF. The CDR3 coding sequence is TGCGCCAGCAGCCCGGGACAGGGTCCCTACGAGCAGTACTTC.